Presented here are 11 T cell receptor beta chains from one specimen sequenced in a study of monozygotic twins with inflammatory bowel disease. TCRdb re-called the 5' RACE reads; one entry per CDR3 protein, DNA not given. Seen in this sample are 300,000 to 350,000 distinct CDR3 sequences; the ten most common clones hold around 2%. Input material: blood. These receptors were obtained from a human donor with ulcerative colitis or Crohn's disease, or a healthy co-twin of an affected twin (not recorded which).

J is TRBJ1-5 and V is TRBV7-2. Germline-derived CDR1 and CDR2 are SGHTA and FQGNSA. CDR3 length equals 12 residues. CDR3 in amino acids: CASSLGLEPQHF.

This sequence joins TRBV3-1 and TRBJ1-5. Per germline, CDR1 LGHDT and CDR2 YNNKEL (reference sequence). The CDR3 is 14 residues long. CDR3 sequence reads: CASSQEVGNQPQHF. The full variable domain, its missing parts supplied by reference TRBV3-1 and TRBJ1-5, is DTAVSQTPKYLVTQMGNDKSIKCEQNLGHDTMYWYKQDSKKFLKIMFSYNNKELIINETVPNRFSPKSPDKAHLNLHINSLELGDSAVYFCASSQEVGNQPQHFGDGTRLSIL.

The chain joins TRBV3-1 to TRBJ1-2; TCRdb proposes TRBD1, but this gene call is untestable without DNA. The CDR3 has 14 amino acids. Germline V CDR1 and CDR2: LGHDT, YNNKEL (reference sequence). CDR3 sequence reads: CASSQGQVSLGYTF.

The chain has TRBV6-1 and TRBJ2-5; the D call of TRBD1 rests on TCRdb alone, since no DNA is present to check it. The germline V gene has CDR1 MNHNS and CDR2 SASEGT. CDR3 length equals 15 residues. Here the CDR3 reads CASSRDRRDAETQYF.

V usage is TRBV29-1 and J usage is TRBJ2-5; the D call from TCRdb, TRBD2, cannot be confirmed without DNA. The CDR3 has 15 residues. Germline loops: CDR1 SQVTM, CDR2 ANQGSEA. This CDR3 is CSVDHSGGGEETQYF. Together with reference TRBV29-1 and TRBJ2-5, the CDR3 gives the full variable domain: SAVISQKPSRDICQRGTSLTIQCQVDSQVTMMFWYRQQPGQSLTLIATANQGSEATYESGFVIDKFPISRPNLTFSTLTVSNMSPEDSSIYLCSVDHSGGGEETQYFGPGTRLLVL.

The CDR3 protein is CASSEVSWDEQFF. The chain carries TRBV2 and TRBJ2-1. Germline V gene sequence: CDR1 SNHLY, CDR2 FYNNEI. This CDR3 contains 13 residues.

The CDR3 loop is CSARDLVGKSSYEQYF. This chain joins TRBV20-1 and TRBJ2-7. Germline loops: CDR1 DFQATT, CDR2 SNEGSKA (reference sequence). CDR3 length: 16 residues.

The genes are TRBV18 and TRBJ2-1; TCRdb's D call of TRBD1 is untestable without DNA. The germline V gene has CDR1 KGHSH and CDR2 LQKENI. The length of the CDR3 is 15 residues. CDR3 amino acids: CASSQGGDPYNEQFF.

The rearrangement joins TRBV4-1 to TRBJ1-4; the TCRdb call, TRBD1, lacks DNA for checking. Germline V gene lookup returns CDR1 MGHRA and CDR2 YSYEKL. The length of the CDR3 is 12 residues. The CDR3 region is CASSQEDRRLFF.

J is TRBJ2-7 and V is TRBV25-1; there is no DNA to check the TCRdb D call of TRBD1. This CDR3 has 15 residues. Germline assignment: CDR1 MGHDK and CDR2 SYGVNS. This CDR3 is CASSRDRSDTYEQYF.

The chain combines TRBV5-1 with TRBJ2-7. The CDR3 totals 13 residues. Germline CDR1 is SGHRS and CDR2 is YFSETQ. Here the CDR3 reads CAGSLDRSYEQYF.